This T cell receptor beta chain was identified in a study of T cell repertoires in cytomegalovirus infection. TCRdb ran MiXCR on the reads and lists one entry per CDR3 protein. The data show around 95,000 distinct CDR3 sequences, 25% to 30% seen once. CDR3 size: 13 residues. Germline values: CDR1 SGHTA, CDR2 FQGNSA. The ends were cut back, 2 bases at V and 4 bases at J, with 8 bases in the middle. In its sample, this clonotype is medium-sized. What it recognizes is unknown. The sample was CD8+ T cells from cultured PBMCs, taken from culture after CMV antigen stimulation. The receptor comes from a human donor in good health (CMV status not recorded). Some clones in this sample may be carry-over from other donors' samples. The V gene is TRBV7-2, the J gene TRBJ1-1; D gene uncertain. The CDR3 loop is CASSLSAITEAFF. The CDR3 DNA reads TGTGCCAGCAGCTTATCGGCCATCACTGAAGCTTTCTTT.